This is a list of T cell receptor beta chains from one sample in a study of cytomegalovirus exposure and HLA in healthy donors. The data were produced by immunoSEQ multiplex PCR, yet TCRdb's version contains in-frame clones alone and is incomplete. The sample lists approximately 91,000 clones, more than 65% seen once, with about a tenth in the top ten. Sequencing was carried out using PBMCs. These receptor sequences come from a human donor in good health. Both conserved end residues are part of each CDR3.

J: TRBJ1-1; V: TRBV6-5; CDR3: CASRRQGWNTEAFF
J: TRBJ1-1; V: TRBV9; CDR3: CASSGEGVNTEAFF
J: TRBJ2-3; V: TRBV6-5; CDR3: CASSYSDGRNTQYF
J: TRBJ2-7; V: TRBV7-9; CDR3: CASSLVTGGPREQYF
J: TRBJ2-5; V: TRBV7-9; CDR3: CASSLTGSDLQETQYF
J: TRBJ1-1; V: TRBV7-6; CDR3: CASSLLGNTEAFF
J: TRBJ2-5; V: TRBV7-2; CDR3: CASSWGPPETQYF
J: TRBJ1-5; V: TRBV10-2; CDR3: CASSEAGGRQPQHF
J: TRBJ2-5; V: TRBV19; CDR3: CASSMDRTLTQYF
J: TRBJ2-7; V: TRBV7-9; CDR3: CASSTGTYEQYF
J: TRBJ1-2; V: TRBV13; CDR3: CASSLGAGTGFYGYTF
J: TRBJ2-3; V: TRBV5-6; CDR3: CASSSRQGWTDTQYF
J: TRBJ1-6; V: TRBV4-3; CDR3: CASSQTGDSLSPLHF
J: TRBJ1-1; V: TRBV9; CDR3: CASSVDWGRETEAFF
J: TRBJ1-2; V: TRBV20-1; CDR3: CSGGTPYGYTF
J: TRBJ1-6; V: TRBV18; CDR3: CASSSPGTGNSPLHF
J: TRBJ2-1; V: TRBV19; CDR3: CASSGPRGAVLGMNEQFF
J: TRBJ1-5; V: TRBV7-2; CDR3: CASSASGQGEQPQHF
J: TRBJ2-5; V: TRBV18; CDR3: CASSPGQGRETQYF
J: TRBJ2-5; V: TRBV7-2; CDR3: CASSLFTSYQETQYF
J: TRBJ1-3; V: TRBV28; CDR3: CASSSQQNTIYF
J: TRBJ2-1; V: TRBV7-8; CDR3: CASSLAGRAVGEQFF
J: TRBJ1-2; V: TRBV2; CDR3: CASNSGTGYTF
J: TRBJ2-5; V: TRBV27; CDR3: CASSPAGGYQETQYF
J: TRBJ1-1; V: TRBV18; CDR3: CASSPRDTSHTEAFF
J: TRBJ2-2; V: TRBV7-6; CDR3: CASSSDRGPGTGELFF
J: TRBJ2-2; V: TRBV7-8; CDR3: CASSLPTGLSNTGELFF
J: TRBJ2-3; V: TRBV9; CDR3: CASRGPNTDTQYF
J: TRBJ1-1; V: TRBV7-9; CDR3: CASSFQGQDTEAFF